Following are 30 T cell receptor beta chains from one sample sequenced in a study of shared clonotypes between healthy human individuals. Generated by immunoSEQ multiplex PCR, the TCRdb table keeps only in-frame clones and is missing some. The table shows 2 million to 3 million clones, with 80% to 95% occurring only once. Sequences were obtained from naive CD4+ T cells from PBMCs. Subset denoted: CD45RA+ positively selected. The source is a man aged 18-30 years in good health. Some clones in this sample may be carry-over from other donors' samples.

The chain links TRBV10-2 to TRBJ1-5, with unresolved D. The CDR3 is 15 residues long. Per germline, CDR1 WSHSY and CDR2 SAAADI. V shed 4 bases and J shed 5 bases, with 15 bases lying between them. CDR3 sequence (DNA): TGCGCCAGCAGTGGACGGGAGGCGGCATATCAGCCCCAGCATTTT. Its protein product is CASSGREAAYQPQHF.

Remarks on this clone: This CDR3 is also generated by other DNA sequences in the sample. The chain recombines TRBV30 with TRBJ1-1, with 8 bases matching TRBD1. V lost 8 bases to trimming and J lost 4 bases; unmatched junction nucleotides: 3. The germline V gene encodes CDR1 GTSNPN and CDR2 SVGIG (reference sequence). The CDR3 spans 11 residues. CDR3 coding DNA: TGTGCCGGTACAGGGGGCACTGAAGCTTTCTTT. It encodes CAGTGGTEAFF. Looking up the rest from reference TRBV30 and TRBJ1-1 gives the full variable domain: SQTIHQWPATLVQPVGSPLSLECTVEGTSNPNLYWYRQAAGRGLQLLFYSVGIGQISSEVPQNLSASRPQDRQFILSSKKLLLSDSGFYLCAGTGGTEAFFGQGTRLTVV.

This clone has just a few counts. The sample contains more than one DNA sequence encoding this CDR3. CDR3 loop: CASSLTGGTEAFF. The CDR3 nucleotides are TGTGCCAGCAGTCTCACAGGGGGCACTGAAGCTTTCTTT. This chain connects TRBV28 to TRBJ1-1; 8 bases are shared with TRBD1. The CDR3 runs to 13 residues. The germline CDR1 and CDR2 sequences are MDHEN and SYDVKM. After removal of 5 bases from V and 4 bases from J, the junction contained 3 bases not matched to a gene.

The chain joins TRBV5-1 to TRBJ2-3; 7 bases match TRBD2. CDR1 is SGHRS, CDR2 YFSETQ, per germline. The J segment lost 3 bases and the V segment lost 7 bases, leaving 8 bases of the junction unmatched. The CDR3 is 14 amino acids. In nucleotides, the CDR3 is TGCGCCAGCGCGGGACTAATAACTACAGATACGCAGTATTTT. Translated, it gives CASAGLITTDTQYF.

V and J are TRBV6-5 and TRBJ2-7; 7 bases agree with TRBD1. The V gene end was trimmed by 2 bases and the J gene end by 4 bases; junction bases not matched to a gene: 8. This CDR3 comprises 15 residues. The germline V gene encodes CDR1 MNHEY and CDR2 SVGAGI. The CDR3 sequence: CASSYGGQPSYEQYF. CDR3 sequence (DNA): TGTGCCAGCAGTTACGGGGGACAGCCTAGTTACGAGCAGTACTTC.

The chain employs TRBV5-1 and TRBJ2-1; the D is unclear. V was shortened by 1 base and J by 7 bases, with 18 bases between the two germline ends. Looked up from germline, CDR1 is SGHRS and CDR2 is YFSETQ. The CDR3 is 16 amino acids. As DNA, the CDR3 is TGCGCCAGCAGCTTGCGGCCATTGTCTGGGGTTAATGAGCAGTTCTTC. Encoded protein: CASSLRPLSGVNEQFF.

This CDR3 reads CASSDPGGREETQYF. The DNA of the CDR3 is TGTGCCAGCAGTGATCCCGGTGGGAGAGAAGAGACCCAGTACTTC. J is TRBJ2-5 and V is TRBV25-1, with D perhaps TRBD2 (5 bases). Germline V gives CDR1 MGHDK, CDR2 SYGVNS. With 3 bases removed from V and 3 bases from J, the gap between germline ends came to 14 bases. This CDR3 spans 15 amino acids.

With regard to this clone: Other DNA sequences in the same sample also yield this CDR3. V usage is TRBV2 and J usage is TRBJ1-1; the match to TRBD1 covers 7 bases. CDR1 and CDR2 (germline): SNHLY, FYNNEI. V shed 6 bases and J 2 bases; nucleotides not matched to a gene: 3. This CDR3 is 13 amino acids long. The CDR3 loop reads CASSGQVNTEAFF. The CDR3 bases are TGTGCCAGCAGCGGACAGGTTAACACTGAAGCTTTCTTT.

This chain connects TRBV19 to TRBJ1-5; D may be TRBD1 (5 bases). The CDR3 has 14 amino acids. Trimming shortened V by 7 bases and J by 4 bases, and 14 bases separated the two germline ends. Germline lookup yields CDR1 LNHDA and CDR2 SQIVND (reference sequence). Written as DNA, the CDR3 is TGTGCCAGTACCTCCTGGGGGGGAAATCAGCCCCAGCATTTT. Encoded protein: CASTSWGGNQPQHF.

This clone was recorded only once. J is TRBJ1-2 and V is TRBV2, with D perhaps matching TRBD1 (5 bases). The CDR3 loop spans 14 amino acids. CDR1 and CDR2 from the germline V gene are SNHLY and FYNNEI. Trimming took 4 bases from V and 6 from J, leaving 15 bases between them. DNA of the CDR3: TGTGCCAGCAGTGTGGCCCAGGGCTCTGATGGCTACACCTTC. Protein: CASSVAQGSDGYTF.

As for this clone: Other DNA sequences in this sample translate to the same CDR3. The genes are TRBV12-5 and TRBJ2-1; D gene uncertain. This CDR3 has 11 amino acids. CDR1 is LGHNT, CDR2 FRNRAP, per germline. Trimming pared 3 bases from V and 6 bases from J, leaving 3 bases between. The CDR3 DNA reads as TGTGCTAGTGGTTTAGGCAATGAGCAGTTCTTC. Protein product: CASGLGNEQFF.

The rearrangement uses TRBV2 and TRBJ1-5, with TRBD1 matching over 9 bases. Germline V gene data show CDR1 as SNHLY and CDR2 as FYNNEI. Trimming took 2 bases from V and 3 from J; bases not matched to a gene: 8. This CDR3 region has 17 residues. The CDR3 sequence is CASSELGGQGSNQPQHF. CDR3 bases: TGTGCCAGCAGTGAACTTGGGGGACAGGGTTCCAATCAGCCCCAGCATTTT.

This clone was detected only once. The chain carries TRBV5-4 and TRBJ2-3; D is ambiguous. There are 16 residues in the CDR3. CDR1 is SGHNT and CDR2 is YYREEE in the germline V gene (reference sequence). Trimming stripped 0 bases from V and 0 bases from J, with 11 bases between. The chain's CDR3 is CASSLAPRPSTDTQYF. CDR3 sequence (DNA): TGTGCCAGCAGCTTGGCCCCTAGACCTAGCACAGATACGCAGTATTTT.

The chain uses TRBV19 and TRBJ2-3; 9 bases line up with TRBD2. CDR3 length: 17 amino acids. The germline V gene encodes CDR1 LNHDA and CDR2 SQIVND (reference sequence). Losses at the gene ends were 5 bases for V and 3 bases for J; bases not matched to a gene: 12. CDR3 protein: CASSPRGRAPGTDTQYF. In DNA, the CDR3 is TGTGCCAGTAGTCCTCGCGGGAGGGCCCCGGGGACAGATACGCAGTATTTT.

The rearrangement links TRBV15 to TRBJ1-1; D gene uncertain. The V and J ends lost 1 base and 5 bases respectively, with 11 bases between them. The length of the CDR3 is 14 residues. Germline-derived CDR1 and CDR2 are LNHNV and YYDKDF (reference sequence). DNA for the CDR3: TGTGCCACCAGCAGAGGGTACGGTGTAACTGAAGCTTTCTTT. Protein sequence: CATSRGYGVTEAFF. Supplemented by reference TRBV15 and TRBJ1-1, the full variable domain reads DAMVIQNPRYQVTQFGKPVTLSCSQTLNHNVMYWYQQKSSQAPKLLFHYYDKDFNNEADTPDNFQSRRPNTSFCFLDIRSPGLGDTAMYLCATSRGYGVTEAFFGQGTRLTVV.

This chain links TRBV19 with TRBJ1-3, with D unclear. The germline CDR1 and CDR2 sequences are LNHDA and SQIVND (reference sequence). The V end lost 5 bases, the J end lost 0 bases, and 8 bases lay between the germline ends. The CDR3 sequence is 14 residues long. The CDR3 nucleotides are TGTGCCAGTAGTTTGGGATTCTCTGGAAACACCATATATTTT. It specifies CASSLGFSGNTIYF.

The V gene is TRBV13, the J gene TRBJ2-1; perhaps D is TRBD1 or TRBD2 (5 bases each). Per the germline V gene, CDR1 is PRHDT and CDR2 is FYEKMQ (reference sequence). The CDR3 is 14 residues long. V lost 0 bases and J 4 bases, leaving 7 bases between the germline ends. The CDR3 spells CASSLGGGYNEQFF. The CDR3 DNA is TGTGCCAGCAGCTTAGGTGGGGGATACAATGAGCAGTTCTTC.

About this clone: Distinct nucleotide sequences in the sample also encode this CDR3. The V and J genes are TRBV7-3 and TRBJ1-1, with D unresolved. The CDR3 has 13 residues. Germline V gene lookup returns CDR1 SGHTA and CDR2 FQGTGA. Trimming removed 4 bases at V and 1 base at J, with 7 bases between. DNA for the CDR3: TGTGCCAGCAGCTCATCAGGGAACACTGAAGCTTTCTTT. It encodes CASSSSGNTEAFF.

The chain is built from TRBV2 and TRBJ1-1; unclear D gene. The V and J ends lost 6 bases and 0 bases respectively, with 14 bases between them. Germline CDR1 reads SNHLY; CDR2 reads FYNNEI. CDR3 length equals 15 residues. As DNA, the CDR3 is TGTGCCAGCAGCCGAGGACGTCCTATGAACACTGAAGCTTTCTTT. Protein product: CASSRGRPMNTEAFF.

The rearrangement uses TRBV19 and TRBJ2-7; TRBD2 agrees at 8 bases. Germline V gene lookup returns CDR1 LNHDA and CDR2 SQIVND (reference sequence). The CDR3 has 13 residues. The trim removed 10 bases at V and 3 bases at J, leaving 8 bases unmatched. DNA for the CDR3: TGTGCCACCTCAGGAGCGGGAGACTACGAGCAGTACTTC. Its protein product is CATSGAGDYEQYF. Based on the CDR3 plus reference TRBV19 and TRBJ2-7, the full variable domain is DGGITQSPKYLFRKEGQNVTLSCEQNLNHDAMYWYRQDPGQGLRLIYYSQIVNDFQKGDIAEGYSVSREKKESFPLTVTSAQKNPTAFYLCATSGAGDYEQYFGPGTRLTVT.

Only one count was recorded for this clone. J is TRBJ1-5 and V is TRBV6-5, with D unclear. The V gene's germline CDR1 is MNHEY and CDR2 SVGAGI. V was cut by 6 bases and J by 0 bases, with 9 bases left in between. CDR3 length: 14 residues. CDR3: CASRGSASNQPQHF. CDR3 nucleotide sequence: TGTGCCAGCAGGGGTAGTGCTAGCAATCAGCCCCAGCATTTT.

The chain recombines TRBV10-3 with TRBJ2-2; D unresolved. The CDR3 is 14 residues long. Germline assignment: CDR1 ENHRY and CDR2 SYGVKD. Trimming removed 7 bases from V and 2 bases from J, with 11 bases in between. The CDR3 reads CAIKNAINTGELFF. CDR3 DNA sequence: TGTGCCATCAAGAACGCCATAAACACCGGGGAGCTGTTTTTT.

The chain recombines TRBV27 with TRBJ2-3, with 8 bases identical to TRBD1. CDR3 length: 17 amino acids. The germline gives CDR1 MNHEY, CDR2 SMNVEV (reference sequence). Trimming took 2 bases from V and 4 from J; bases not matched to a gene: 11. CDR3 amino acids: CASSLRARQGRADTQYF. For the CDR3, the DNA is TGTGCCAGCAGTTTACGCGCTAGACAGGGGCGAGCAGATACGCAGTATTTT.

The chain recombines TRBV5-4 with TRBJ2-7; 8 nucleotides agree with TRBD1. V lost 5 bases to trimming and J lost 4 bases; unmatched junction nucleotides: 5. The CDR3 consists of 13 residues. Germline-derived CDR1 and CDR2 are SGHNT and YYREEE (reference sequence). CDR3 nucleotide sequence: TGTGCCAGCAGGGAAAGGACAGGGTACGAGCAGTACTTC. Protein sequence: CASRERTGYEQYF. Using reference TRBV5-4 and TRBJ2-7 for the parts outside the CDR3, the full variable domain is ETGVTQSPTHLIKTRGQQVTLRCSSQSGHNTVSWYQQALGQGPQFIFQYYREEENGRGNFPPRFSGLQFPNYSSELNVNALELDDSALYLCASRERTGYEQYFGPGTRLTVT.

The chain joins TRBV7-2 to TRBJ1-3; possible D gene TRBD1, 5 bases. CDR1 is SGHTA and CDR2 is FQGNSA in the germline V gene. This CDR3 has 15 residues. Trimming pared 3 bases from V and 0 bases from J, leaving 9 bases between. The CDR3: CASSFRESSGNTIYF. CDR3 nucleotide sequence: TGTGCCAGCAGCTTCAGGGAGAGCTCTGGAAACACCATATATTTT. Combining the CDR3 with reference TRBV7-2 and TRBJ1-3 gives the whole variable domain GAGVSQSPSNKVTEKGKDVELRCDPISGHTALYWYRQSLGQGLEFLIYFQGNSAPDKSGLPSDRFSAERTGGSVSTLTIQRTQQEDSAVYLCASSFRESSGNTIYFGEGSWLTVV.

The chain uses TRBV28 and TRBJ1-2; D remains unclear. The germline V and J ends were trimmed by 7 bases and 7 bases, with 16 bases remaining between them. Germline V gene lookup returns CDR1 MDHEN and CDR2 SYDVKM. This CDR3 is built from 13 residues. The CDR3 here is CASNSLFLSGYTF. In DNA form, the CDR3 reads TGTGCCAGCAACTCCCTGTTTTTAAGTGGCTACACCTTC.

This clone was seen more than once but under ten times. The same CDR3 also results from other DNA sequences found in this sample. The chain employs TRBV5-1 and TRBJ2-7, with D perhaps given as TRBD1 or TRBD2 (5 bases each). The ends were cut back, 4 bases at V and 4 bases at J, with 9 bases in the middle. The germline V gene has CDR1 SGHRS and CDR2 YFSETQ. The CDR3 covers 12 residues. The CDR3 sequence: CASSREGYEQYF. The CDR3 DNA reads TGCGCCAGCAGCCGCGAGGGGTACGAGCAGTACTTC.

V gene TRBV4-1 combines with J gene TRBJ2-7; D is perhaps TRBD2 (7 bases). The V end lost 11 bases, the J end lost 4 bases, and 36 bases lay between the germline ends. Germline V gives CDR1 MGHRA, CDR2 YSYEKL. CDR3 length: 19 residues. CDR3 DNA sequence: TGCGCCCCCGGGGGGCAGCGGACCCAAACCGACTACTTCGAATACGAGCAGTACTTC. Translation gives CAPGGQRTQTDYFEYEQYF.

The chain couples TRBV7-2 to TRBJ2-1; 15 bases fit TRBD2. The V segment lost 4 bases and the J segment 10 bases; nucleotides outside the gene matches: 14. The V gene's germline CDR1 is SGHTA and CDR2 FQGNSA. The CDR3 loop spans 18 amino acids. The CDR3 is CASSSNLGGTSGRTEQFF. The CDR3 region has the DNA TGTGCCAGCAGCTCAAACCTTGGGGGGACTAGCGGGAGGACAGAGCAGTTCTTC.

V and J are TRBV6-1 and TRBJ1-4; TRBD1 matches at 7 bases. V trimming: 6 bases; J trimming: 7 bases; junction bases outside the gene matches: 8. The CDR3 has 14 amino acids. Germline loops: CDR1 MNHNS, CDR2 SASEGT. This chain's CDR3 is CASSLDRASEKLFF. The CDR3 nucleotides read TGTGCCAGCAGCCTAGACAGGGCATCTGAAAAACTGTTTTTT.